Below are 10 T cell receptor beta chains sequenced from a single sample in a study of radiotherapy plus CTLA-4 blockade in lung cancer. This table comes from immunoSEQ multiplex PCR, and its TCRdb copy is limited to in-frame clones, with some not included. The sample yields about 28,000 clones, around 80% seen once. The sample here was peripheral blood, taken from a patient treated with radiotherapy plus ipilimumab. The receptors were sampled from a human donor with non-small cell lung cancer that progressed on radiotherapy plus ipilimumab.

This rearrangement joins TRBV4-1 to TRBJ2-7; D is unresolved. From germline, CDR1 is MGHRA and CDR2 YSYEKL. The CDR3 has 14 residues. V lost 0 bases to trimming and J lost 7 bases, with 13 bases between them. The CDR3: CASSQDIGTREQYF. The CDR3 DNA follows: TGCGCCAGCAGCCAAGATATCGGCACCCGGGAGCAGTACTTC.

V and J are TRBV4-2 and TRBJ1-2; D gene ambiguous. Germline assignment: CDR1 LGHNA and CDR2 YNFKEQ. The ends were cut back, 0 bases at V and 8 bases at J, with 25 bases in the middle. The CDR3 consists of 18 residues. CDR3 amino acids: CASSQDLPDLSLRRGYTF. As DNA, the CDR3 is TGTGCCAGCAGCCAAGATCTCCCGGACCTTAGCCTGAGAAGGGGCTACACCTTC.

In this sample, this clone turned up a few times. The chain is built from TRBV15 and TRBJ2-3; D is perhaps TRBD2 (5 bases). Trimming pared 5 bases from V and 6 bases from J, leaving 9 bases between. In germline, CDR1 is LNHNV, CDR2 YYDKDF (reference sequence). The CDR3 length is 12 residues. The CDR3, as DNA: TGTGCCACCAGCGGCATAGCGGATACGCAGTATTTT. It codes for CATSGIADTQYF.

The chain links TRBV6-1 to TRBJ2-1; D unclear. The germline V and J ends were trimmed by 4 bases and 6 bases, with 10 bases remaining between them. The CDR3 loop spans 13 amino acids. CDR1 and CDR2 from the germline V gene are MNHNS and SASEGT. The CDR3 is CASSAIPLNEQFF. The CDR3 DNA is TGTGCCAGCAGTGCAATCCCACTCAATGAGCAGTTCTTC.

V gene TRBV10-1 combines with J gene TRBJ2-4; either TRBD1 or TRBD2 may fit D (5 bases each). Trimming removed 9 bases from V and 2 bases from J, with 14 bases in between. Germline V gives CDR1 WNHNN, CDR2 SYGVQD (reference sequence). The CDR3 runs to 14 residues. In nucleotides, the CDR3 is TGCGCCAGGCCCGTGGGGGAGACCAAAAACATTCAGTACTTC. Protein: CARPVGETKNIQYF.

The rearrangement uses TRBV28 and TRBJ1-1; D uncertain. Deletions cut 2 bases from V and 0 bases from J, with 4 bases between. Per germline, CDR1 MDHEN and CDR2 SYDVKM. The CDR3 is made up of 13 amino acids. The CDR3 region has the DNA TGTGCCAGCAGTTTACGACTGAACACTGAAGCTTTCTTT. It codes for CASSLRLNTEAFF.

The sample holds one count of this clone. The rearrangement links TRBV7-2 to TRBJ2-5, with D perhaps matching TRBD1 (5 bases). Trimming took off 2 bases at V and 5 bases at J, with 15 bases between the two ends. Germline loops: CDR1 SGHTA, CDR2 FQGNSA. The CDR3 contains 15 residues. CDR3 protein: CASSLNLQGGETQYF. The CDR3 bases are TGTGCCAGCAGCTTAAACCTCCAGGGTGGGGAGACCCAGTACTTC.

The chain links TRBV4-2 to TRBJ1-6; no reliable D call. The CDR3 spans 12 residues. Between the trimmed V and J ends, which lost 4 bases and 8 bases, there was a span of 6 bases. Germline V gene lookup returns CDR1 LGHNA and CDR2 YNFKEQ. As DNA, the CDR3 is TGTGCCAGCAGCCTAACCGATTCACCCCTCCACTTT. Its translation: CASSLTDSPLHF.

This chain's CDR3 is CASSGSRGASNQPQHF. CDR3 nucleotide sequence: TGTGCCAGCAGTGGGTCGAGGGGGGCAAGCAATCAGCCCCAGCATTTT. The gene calls are TRBV2 and TRBJ1-5, with D possibly being TRBD1 (6 bases). The germline V and J ends were trimmed by 4 bases and 1 base, with 14 bases remaining between them. Germline V gene data show CDR1 as SNHLY and CDR2 as FYNNEI. CDR3 length: 16 residues.

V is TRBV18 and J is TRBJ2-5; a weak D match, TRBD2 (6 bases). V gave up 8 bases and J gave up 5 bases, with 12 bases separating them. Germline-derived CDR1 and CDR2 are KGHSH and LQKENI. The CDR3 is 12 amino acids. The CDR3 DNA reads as TGTGCCAGCGGGACTCTCGGGGAGACCCAGTACTTC. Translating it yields CASGTLGETQYF. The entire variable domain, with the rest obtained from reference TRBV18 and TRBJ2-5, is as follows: NAGVMQNPRHLVRRRGQEARLRCSPMKGHSHVYWYRQLPEEGLKFMVYLQKENIIDESGMPKERFSAEFPKEGPSILRIQQVVRGDSAAYFCASGTLGETQYFGPGTRLLVL.